One sample yielded the 17 T cell receptor beta chains listed below, sequenced in a study of CD8+ T cells in alopecia areata. cDNA reverse transcribed from extracted RNA served as the sequencing template. Assay: immunoSEQ multiplex PCR; the TCRdb copy retains only in-frame clones and omits some. The sample holds a few hundred thousand clones, approximately 72% seen once. Stated treatment: oral pan-JAK inhibitor, 5-10 mg twice daily. The source was CD4+ T cells sorted from blood, collected at week 44, from a patient treated with tofacitinib. The origin of the receptors is a human donor with alopecia areata.

The CDR3 DNA reads as TGCGCCAGCAGCCCCGGGACTAGCTACGAGCAGTACTTC. This gives the protein CASSPGTSYEQYF. This chain links TRBV10-2 with TRBJ2-7, with 8 bases matching TRBD2. Trimming cost V 6 bases and J 3 bases; bases outside gene matches: 4. This CDR3 has 13 residues. The V gene's germline CDR1 is WSHSY and CDR2 SAAADI.

The chain joins TRBV29-1 to TRBJ1-2; D not certain. Germline V gene data show CDR1 as SQVTM and CDR2 as ANQGSEA. The CDR3 extends over 11 amino acids. Trimming left V 7 bases short and J 2 bases short, with 8 bases between. DNA for the CDR3: TGCAGCGCTACCGGGAACTATGGCTACACCTTC. Translating gives CSATGNYGYTF.

The chain carries TRBV7-8 and TRBJ2-7; 10 bases line up with TRBD2. Germline V gene lookup returns CDR1 SGHVS and CDR2 FQNEAQ. The V gene end was trimmed by 6 bases and the J gene end by 5 bases; junction bases not matched to a gene: 4. The CDR3 length is 13 residues. The CDR3 DNA follows: TGTGCCAGCAGACCTAGCGGGGGTAACGAGCAGTACTTC. It translates to CASRPSGGNEQYF.

This clone turned up a few times. The genes are TRBV4-1 and TRBJ2-2, with no clear D. The CDR3 covers 14 residues. Trimming took 3 bases from V and 6 from J, leaving 11 bases between them. CDR1 MGHRA and CDR2 YSYEKL come from the germline V gene. The DNA of the CDR3 is TGCGCCAGCAGCCAGTCCCTAGTATCCGGGGAGCTGTTTTTT. Its translation is CASSQSLVSGELFF.

This clone has more than one count but fewer than ten. The rearrangement joins TRBV6-6 to TRBJ1-5; 10 nucleotides line up with TRBD1. The CDR3 totals 14 residues. Germline V gives CDR1 MNHNY, CDR2 SVGAGI (reference sequence). V lost 5 bases to trimming and J lost 2 bases; unmatched junction nucleotides: 0. The CDR3: CASSGTGGNQPQHF. CDR3 sequence (DNA): TGTGCCAGCAGTGGGACAGGGGGCAATCAGCCCCAGCATTTT.

This clone appeared a few times. The chain joins TRBV5-1 to TRBJ2-3; D may be TRBD2 (5 bases). Trimming took 1 base from V and 1 from J, leaving 10 bases between them. CDR1 is SGHRS and CDR2 is YFSETQ in the germline V gene. There are 15 residues in the CDR3. The CDR3 DNA is TGCGCCAGCAGCTTGTCGGCTAGCCGCACAGATACGCAGTATTTT. It translates to CASSLSASRTDTQYF.

This clone has only a few counts. V usage is TRBV10-2 and J usage is TRBJ2-3; TRBD2 matches at 10 bases. This CDR3 region has 18 residues. CDR1 is WSHSY and CDR2 is SAAADI in the germline V gene. The trim removed 3 bases at V and 4 bases at J, leaving 13 bases unmatched. CDR3 coding DNA: TGCGCCAGCAGTGAAAAGCGGGGGGGCAGAAAGGTTGCAGATACGCAGTATTTT. Protein product: CASSEKRGGRKVADTQYF.

The chain recombines TRBV29-1 with TRBJ2-1; 7 nucleotides agree with TRBD2. This CDR3 region has 14 residues. The V segment lost 5 bases and the J segment 3 bases; nucleotides outside the gene matches: 7. Germline CDR1 reads SQVTM; CDR2 reads ANQGSEA. CDR3 bases: TGCAGCGTTCCCCGACTAGCTGGCTACAATGAGCAGTTCTTC. It yields the protein CSVPRLAGYNEQFF.

For this clone: The sample has other DNA sequences that encode this CDR3 too. V gene TRBV29-1 combines with J gene TRBJ1-1; D gene unclear. The germline CDR1 and CDR2 sequences are SQVTM and ANQGSEA. CDR3 length: 13 residues. V dropped 3 bases and J dropped 2 bases, with 10 bases sitting between them. CDR3 residues: CSVDRTGNTEAFF. The CDR3 bases are TGCAGCGTTGATAGGACGGGAAACACTGAAGCTTTCTTT.

This clone has a count of ten or more. This sequence joins TRBV5-1 and TRBJ2-7; D ambiguous. The length of the CDR3 is 13 residues. The germline gives CDR1 SGHRS, CDR2 YFSETQ. Trimming stripped 0 bases from V and 3 bases from J, with 7 bases between. The chain's CDR3 is CASSLGDRYEQYF. The DNA of the CDR3 is TGCGCCAGCAGCTTGGGAGACCGCTACGAGCAGTACTTC.

This CDR3 is CASSQPGQGARGEQYF. The CDR3 DNA reads as TGTGCCAGCAGCCAGCCGGGACAGGGGGCCCGTGGCGAGCAGTACTTC. The chain is built from TRBV7-2 and TRBJ2-7; 12 nucleotides line up with TRBD1. Per germline, CDR1 SGHTA and CDR2 FQGNSA. The CDR3 runs to 16 residues. V was pared by 5 bases and J by 6 bases, with 11 bases of the junction left unmatched.

The V and J genes are TRBV30 and TRBJ2-1, with D possibly being TRBD1 (5 bases). V lost 3 bases and J 0 bases, leaving 6 bases between the germline ends. This CDR3 comprises 13 residues. Germline assignment: CDR1 GTSNPN and CDR2 SVGIG (reference sequence). The CDR3 loop is CAWRTVSYNEQFF. The CDR3 bases are TGTGCCTGGAGGACAGTCTCCTACAATGAGCAGTTCTTC.

The chain recombines TRBV30 with TRBJ1-4; TRBD1 agrees at 7 bases. This CDR3 region has 13 residues. The trim removed 3 bases at V and 3 bases at J, leaving 1 base unmatched. Germline-derived CDR1 and CDR2 are GTSNPN and SVGIG (reference sequence). The chain's CDR3 is CAWRGQANEKLFF. In DNA, the CDR3 is TGTGCCTGGAGAGGACAGGCTAATGAAAAACTGTTTTTT.

The V gene is TRBV5-1, the J gene TRBJ2-1; D is undetermined. Germline CDR1 is SGHRS and CDR2 is YFSETQ. The CDR3 runs to 12 residues. Trimming cost V 4 bases and J 10 bases, with 12 bases left between them. The CDR3 loop reads CASSLRPKEQFF. CDR3 bases: TGCGCCAGCAGCCTGAGGCCTAAAGAGCAGTTCTTC. Drawing the rest from reference TRBV5-1 and TRBJ2-1, the complete variable domain is KAGVTQTPRYLIKTRGQQVTLSCSPISGHRSVSWYQQTPGQGLQFLFEYFSETQRNKGNFPGRFSGRQFSNSRSEMNVSTLELGDSALYLCASSLRPKEQFFGPGTRLTVL.

The chain carries TRBV28 and TRBJ2-7; no firm D call. Germline CDR1 MDHEN, CDR2 SYDVKM. With 5 bases removed from V and 3 bases from J, the gap between germline ends came to 14 bases. The CDR3 loop spans 14 amino acids. CDR3 DNA: TGTGCCAGCAGTCCCCTAGGCGGAGTCTACGAGCAGTACTTC. It yields the protein CASSPLGGVYEQYF.

This clone was counted a few times. CDR3 DNA sequence: TGTGCCAGCAGTTCACCGGACAGGGCATCTGGAAACACCATATATTTT. The encoded protein is CASSSPDRASGNTIYF. V is TRBV6-6 and J is TRBJ1-3, with TRBD1 matching 8 bases. V dropped 4 bases and J dropped 1; count of bases not matched to a gene: 6. CDR3 length: 16 amino acids. The V gene's germline CDR1 is MNHNY and CDR2 SVGAGI (reference sequence).

This clone has at least ten counts. Other DNA sequences in the same sample also yield this CDR3. The chain carries TRBV6-1 and TRBJ1-1; 7 bases fit TRBD1. CDR1 is MNHNS and CDR2 is SASEGT in the germline V gene. After removal of 8 bases from V and 4 bases from J, the junction contained 7 bases not matched to a gene. This CDR3 region has 13 residues. CDR3 region: CASRDRAFTEAFF. CDR3 in DNA: TGTGCCAGCCGAGACAGGGCGTTCACTGAAGCTTTCTTT.